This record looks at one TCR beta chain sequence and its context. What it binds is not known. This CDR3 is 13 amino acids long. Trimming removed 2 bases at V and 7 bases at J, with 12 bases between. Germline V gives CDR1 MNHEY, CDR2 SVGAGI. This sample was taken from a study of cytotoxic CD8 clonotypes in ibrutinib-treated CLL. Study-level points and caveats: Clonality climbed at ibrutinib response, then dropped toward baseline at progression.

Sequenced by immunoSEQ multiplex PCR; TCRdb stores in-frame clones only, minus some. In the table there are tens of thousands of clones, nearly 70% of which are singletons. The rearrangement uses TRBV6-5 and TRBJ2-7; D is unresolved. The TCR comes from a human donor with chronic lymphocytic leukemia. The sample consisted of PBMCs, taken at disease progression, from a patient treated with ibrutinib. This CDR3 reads CASSYNGFGEQYF. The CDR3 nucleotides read TGTGCCAGCAGTTACAACGGTTTTGGTGAGCAGTACTTC.